This T cell receptor beta chain was sequenced for a study of CD8 T cells in ankylosing spondylitis. Study outcomes and limitations: Reactive arthritis synovial fluid and blood previously showed some of these motif variants. CD8+ disease-linked clones were present at relatively low frequencies in blood. Disease-associated clones were reportedly significantly overrepresented in matched ankylosing spondylitis synovial fluid. It appeared that ankylosing spondylitis blood was characterized by a TCR beta motif of 8 or 9 highly homologous variants.

Preparation of TCR beta libraries was done by quantitative 5'-RACE with molecular barcodes. MiXCR was run by TCRdb on the 5' RACE reads, yielding one entry per CDR3 protein. The top ten clones hold over 15% of a sample with over 700,000 distinct CDR3 sequences, 15% to 20% of them seen once. The junction had 12 bases not matched to a gene; V was cut back by 8 bases and J by 5 bases. The CDR3 is 16 amino acids. Germline CDR1 SEHNR, CDR2 FQNEAQ (reference sequence). Regarding this clonotype: Antigen specificity is unknown.

Sequencing input: blood, either unsorted or a sorted T cell fraction (not recorded which). The origin of this receptor is a male donor with ankylosing spondylitis. The genes are TRBV7-9 and TRBJ1-4; the match to TRBD1 covers 9 bases. In DNA, the CDR3 is TGTGCCAGCCACTTACAATCCGGGACAGGGAATGAAAAACTGTTTTTT. As protein: CASHLQSGTGNEKLFF.